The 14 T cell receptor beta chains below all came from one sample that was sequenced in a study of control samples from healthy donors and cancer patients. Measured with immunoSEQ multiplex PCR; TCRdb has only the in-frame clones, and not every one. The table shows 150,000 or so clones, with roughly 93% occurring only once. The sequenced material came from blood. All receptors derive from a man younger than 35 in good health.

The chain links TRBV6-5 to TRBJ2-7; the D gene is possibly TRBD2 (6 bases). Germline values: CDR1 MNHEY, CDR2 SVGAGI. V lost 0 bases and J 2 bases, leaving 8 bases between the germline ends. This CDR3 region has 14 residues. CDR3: CASSYSREAYEQYF. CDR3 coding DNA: TGTGCCAGCAGTTACTCGAGGGAGGCCTACGAGCAGTACTTC.

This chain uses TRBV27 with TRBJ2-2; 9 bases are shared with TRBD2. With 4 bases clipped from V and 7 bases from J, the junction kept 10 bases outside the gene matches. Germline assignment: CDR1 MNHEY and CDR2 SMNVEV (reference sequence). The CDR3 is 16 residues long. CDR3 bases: TGTGCCAGCAGTTCCATGGGACTAGCCTTTATCGGGGAGCTGTTTTTT. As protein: CASSSMGLAFIGELFF.

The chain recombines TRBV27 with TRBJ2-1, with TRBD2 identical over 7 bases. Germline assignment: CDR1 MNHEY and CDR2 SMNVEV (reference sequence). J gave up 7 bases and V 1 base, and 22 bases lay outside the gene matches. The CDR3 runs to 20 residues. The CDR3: CASSLWPLEGGPMVGNEQFF. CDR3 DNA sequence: TGTGCCAGCAGTTTATGGCCCCTCGAGGGAGGGCCAATGGTGGGGAATGAGCAGTTCTTC.

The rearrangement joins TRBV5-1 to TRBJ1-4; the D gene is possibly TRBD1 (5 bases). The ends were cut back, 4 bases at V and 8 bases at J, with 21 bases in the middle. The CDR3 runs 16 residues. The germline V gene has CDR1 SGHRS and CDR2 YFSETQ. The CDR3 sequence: CASSRTGAAGGEKLFF. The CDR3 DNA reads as TGCGCCAGCAGCCGGACCGGAGCCGCGGGGGGAGAAAAACTGTTTTTT.

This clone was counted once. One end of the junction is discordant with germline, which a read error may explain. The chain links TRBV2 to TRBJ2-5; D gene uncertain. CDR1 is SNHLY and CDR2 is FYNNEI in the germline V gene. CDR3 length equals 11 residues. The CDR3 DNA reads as TGTGCCAGCAGTGATCAAGGGACCCAGTACTTC. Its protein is CASSDQGTQYF. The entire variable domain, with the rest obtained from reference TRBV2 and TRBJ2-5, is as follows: EPEVTQTPSHQVTQMGQEVILRCVPISNHLYFYWYRQILGQKVEFLVSFYNNEISEKSEIFDDQFSVERPDGSNFTLKIRSTKLEDSAMYFCASSDQGTQYFGPGTRLLVL.

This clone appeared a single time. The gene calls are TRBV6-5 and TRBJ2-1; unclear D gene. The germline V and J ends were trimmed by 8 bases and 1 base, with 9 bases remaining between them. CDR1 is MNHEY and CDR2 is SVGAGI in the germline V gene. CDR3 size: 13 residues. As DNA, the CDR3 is TGTGCCAGCTCCGGGCGATCCTACAATGAGCAGTTCTTC. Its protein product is CASSGRSYNEQFF.

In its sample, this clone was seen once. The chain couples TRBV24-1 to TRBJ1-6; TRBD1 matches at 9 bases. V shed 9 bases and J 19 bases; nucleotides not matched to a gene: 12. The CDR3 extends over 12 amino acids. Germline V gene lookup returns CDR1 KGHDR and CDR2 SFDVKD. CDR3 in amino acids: CATPIKPGQGHF. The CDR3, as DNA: TGTGCCACCCCAATTAAACCGGGACAGGGACACTTT.

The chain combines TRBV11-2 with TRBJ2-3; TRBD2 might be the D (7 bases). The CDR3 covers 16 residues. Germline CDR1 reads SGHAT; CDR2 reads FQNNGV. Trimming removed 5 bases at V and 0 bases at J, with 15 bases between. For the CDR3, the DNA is TGTGCCAGCAGCCTATCCGGGGGGCCCAGCACAGATACGCAGTATTTT. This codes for CASSLSGGPSTDTQYF.

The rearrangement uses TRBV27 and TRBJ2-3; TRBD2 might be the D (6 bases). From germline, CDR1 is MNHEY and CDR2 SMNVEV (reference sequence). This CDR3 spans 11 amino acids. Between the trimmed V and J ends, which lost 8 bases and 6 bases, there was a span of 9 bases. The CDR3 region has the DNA TGTGCCAGCTCTCGGGGGGATACGCAGTATTTT. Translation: CASSRGDTQYF.

CDR3 region: CASSLPADTQYF. The CDR3 DNA follows: TGTGCCAGCAGCTTGCCGGCAGATACGCAGTATTTT. The J gene is TRBJ2-3, the V gene TRBV5-6, with unresolved D. Germline CDR1 and CDR2: SGHDT and YYEEEE. The CDR3 has 12 amino acids. The V gene lost 1 base and the J gene lost 4 bases, with 4 bases spanning the gap. The variable domain in full, with the rest retrieved from reference TRBV5-6 and TRBJ2-3, is DAGVTQSPTHLIKTRGQQVTLRCSPKSGHDTVSWYQQALGQGPQFIFQYYEEEERQRGNFPDRFSGHQFPNYSSELNVNALLLGDSALYLCASSLPADTQYFGPGTRLTVL.

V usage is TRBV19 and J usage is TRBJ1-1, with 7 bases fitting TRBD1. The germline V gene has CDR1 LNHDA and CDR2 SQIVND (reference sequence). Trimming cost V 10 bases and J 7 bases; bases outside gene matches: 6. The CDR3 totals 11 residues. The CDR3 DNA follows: TGTGCCACCCACAGGGGTTTTGAAGCTTTCTTT. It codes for CATHRGFEAFF.

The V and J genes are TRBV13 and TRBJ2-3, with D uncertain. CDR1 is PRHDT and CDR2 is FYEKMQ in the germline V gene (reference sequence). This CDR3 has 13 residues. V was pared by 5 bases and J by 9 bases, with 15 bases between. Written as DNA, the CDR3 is TGTGCCAGCAGCCCGGCTGGCAGCCCGACGCAGTATTTT. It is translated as CASSPAGSPTQYF.

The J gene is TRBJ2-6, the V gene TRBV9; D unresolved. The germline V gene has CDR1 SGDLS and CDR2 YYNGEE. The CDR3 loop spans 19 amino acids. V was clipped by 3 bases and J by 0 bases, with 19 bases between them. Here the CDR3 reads CASSALEPSRSSGANVLTF. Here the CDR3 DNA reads TGTGCCAGCAGCGCCCTCGAACCGTCGAGGAGCTCTGGGGCCAACGTCCTGACTTTC. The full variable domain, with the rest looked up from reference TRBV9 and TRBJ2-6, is DSGVTQTPKHLITATGQRVTLRCSPRSGDLSVYWYQQSLDQGLQFLIQYYNGEERAKGNILERFSAQQFPDLHSELNLSSLELGDSALYFCASSALEPSRSSGANVLTFGAGSRLTVL.

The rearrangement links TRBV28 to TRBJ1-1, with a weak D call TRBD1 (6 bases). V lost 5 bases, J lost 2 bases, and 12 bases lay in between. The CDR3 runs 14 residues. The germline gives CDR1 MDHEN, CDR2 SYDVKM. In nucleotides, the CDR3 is TGTGCCAGCAGTGCTCGGACAGCTAACACTGAAGCTTTCTTT. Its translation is CASSARTANTEAFF.